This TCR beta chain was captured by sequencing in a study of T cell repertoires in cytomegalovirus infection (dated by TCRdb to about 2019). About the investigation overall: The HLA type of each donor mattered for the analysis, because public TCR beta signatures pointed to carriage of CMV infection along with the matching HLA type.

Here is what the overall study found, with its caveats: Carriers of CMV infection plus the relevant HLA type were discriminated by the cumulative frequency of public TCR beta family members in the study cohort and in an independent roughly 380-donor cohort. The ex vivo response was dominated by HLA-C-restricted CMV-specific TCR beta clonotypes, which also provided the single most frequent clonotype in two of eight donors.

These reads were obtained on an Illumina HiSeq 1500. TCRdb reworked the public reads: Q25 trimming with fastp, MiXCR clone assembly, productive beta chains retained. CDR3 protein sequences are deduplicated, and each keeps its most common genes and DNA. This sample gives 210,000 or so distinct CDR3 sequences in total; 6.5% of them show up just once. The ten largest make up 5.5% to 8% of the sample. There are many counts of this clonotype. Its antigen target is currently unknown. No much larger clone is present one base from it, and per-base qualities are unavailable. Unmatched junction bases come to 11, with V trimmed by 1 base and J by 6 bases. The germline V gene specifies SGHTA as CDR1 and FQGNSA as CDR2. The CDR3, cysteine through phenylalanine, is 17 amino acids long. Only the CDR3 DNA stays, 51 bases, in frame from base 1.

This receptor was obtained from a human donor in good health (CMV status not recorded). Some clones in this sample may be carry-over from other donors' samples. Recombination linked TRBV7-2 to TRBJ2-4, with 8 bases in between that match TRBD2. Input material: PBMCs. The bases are TGTGCCAGCAGCTTAGGGAGCGGTGCGGGGGGATTAAACATTCAGTACTTC. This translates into CASSLGSGAGGLNIQYF.